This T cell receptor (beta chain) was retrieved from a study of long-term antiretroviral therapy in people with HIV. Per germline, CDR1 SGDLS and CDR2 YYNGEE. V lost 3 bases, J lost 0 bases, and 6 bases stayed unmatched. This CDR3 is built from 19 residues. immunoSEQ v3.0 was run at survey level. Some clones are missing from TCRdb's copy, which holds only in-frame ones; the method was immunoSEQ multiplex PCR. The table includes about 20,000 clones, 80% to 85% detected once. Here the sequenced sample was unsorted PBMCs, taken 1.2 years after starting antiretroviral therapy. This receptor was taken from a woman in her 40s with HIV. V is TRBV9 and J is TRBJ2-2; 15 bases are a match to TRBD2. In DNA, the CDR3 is TGTGCCAGCAGCGCCCAGGGACTAGCGGGAGGAACGAACACCGGGGAGCTGTTTTTT. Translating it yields CASSAQGLAGGTNTGELFF.